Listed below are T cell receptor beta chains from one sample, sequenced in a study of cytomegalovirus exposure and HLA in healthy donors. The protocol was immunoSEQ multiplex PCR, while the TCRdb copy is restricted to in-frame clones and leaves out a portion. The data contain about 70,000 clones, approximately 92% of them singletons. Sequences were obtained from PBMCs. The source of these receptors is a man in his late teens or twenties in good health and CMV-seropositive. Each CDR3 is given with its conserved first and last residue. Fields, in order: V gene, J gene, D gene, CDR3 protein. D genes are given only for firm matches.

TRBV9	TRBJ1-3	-	CASSAGTTGRNTIYF
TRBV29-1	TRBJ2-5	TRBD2	CSVDLIAGETQYF
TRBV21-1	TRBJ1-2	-	CASSISPGAHNYGYTF
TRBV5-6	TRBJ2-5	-	CASSPGRGAQYF
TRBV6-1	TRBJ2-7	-	CASSYTLGDNEQYF
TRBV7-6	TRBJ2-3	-	CASSLSTDTQYF
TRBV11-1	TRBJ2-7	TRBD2	CASSSGPGLAGEQYF
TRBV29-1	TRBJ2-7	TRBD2	CSVGTSGRNEQYF
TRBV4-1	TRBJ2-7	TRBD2	CASSQASGSAYEQYF
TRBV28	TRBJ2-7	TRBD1	CASSDRGLPSYEQYF
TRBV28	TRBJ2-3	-	CASSSPAVGTDTQYF
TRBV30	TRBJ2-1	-	CAWVNAVEQFF
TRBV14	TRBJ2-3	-	CASSLGGLGTDTQYF
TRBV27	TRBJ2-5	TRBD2	CASSLWGGETQYF
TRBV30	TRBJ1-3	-	CAWNPEPGNTIYF
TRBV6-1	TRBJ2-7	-	CASSETREQYF
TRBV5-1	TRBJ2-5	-	CALKEAQGGTQETQYF
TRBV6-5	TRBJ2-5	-	CASSPKETQYF
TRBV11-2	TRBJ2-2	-	CASSLSRGAGELFF
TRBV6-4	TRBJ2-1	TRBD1	CASSASRVNRGANEQFF
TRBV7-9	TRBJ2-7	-	CASSLRDGTYEQYF
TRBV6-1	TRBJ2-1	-	CASSRESYNEQFF
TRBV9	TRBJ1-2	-	CASSPGQPLVYGYTF
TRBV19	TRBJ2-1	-	CASSINRGSPYNEQFF
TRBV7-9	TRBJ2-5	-	CASSLLEGETQYF
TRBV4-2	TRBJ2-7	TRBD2	CASSQASGSIYEQYF
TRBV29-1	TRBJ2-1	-	CSARPRGSEQFF
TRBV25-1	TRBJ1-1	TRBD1	CARNLACRGLATEAFF
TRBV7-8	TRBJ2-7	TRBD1	CASIGTGGYEQYF
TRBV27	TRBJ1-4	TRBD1	CATPGQRNEKLFF
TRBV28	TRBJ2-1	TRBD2	CASSLSSGRSYNEQFF
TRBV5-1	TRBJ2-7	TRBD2	CASSLGLAGLYEQYF
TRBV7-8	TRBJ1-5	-	CASSLIGDSNQPQHF
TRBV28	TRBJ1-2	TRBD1	CASSLKPGQGPYGYTF
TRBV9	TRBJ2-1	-	CASSVGPRLVTSYNEQFF
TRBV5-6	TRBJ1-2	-	CASTYRAANYGYTF
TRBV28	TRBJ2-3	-	CASSFSRQRDTQYF